The entry that follows covers one T cell receptor beta chain sequence. Antigen specificity is unknown. The data were obtained in a study of CD8+ T cells in alopecia areata. Findings of the study overall: Normal scalp showed lower clonality than lesional scalp, especially alopecia totalis/universalis. Scalp samples also yield sequences of resident alphabeta T cells from normal skin.

Samples from alopecia areata patients were lesional scalp punch biopsies and peripheral blood. Reverse transcribed after extraction, RNA yielded cDNA as the sequencing template. TCRdb's copy holds only in-frame clones and misses some; the assay was immunoSEQ multiplex PCR. The sample has 250,000 or so clones; around two thirds are singletons. Germline values: CDR1 SQVTM, CDR2 ANQGSEA. Unmatched junction bases numbered 7, after V lost 7 bases and J lost 2 bases. CDR3 size: 15 residues. This receptor was obtained from a human donor with alopecia areata. Sequences were derived from CD4+ T cells sorted from blood, sampled at week 0. The rearrangement uses TRBV29-1 and TRBJ2-3; 12 nucleotides align to TRBD1. CDR3 loop: CSAPGQGAVTDTQYF. The CDR3 DNA reads as TGCAGCGCACCGGGACAGGGGGCTGTCACAGATACGCAGTATTTT.